The 3 T cell receptor beta chains listed next were all sequenced from one sample in a study of shared clonotypes between healthy human individuals. TCRdb keeps only in-frame clones here, not all; method: immunoSEQ multiplex PCR. The repertoire holds about 340,000 clones, with roughly 80% as singletons. Material: memory CD4+ T cells sorted from blood. Subset defined: CD45RA-negative fraction. These TCRs come from a man in his thirties or forties in good health.

CDR3 nucleotide sequence: TGTGCCAGCAGCCCATACCCGGGACTAGCGGGAGTCCGTGAGCAGTTCTTC. Translation: CASSPYPGLAGVREQFF. The chain couples TRBV7-2 to TRBJ2-1, with 14 bases matching TRBD2. Germline assignment: CDR1 SGHTA and CDR2 FQGNSA. CDR3 size: 17 residues. V was pared by 5 bases and J by 9 bases, with 12 bases of the junction left unmatched. The entire variable domain, with the rest obtained from reference TRBV7-2 and TRBJ2-1, is as follows: GAGVSQSPSNKVTEKGKDVELRCDPISGHTALYWYRQSLGQGLEFLIYFQGNSAPDKSGLPSDRFSAERTGGSVSTLTIQRTQQEDSAVYLCASSPYPGLAGVREQFFGPGTRLTVL.

The chain uses TRBV5-6 and TRBJ2-1; 14 bases align to TRBD2. Germline lookup yields CDR1 SGHDT and CDR2 YYEEEE. V lost 0 bases to trimming and J lost 4 bases; unmatched junction nucleotides: 6. CDR3 size: 18 residues. CDR3 DNA: TGTGCCAGCAGCTTGGAGGGACTAGCGGGAGACCCGTACAATGAGCAGTTCTTC. Protein: CASSLEGLAGDPYNEQFF.

V usage is TRBV19 and J usage is TRBJ1-4; no clear D. The CDR3 covers 13 residues. V was pared by 6 bases and J by 4 bases, with 9 bases between. Germline loops: CDR1 LNHDA, CDR2 SQIVND (reference sequence). The CDR3 nucleotides read TGTGCCAGTAGCCGCCCGGATAATGAAAAACTGTTTTTT. This encodes CASSRPDNEKLFF. Based on the CDR3 plus reference TRBV19 and TRBJ1-4, the full variable domain is DGGITQSPKYLFRKEGQNVTLSCEQNLNHDAMYWYRQDPGQGLRLIYYSQIVNDFQKGDIAEGYSVSREKKESFPLTVTSAQKNPTAFYLCASSRPDNEKLFFGSGTQLSVL.